Following are 14 T cell receptor beta chains from one sample sequenced in a study of blood T cell repertoires in COVID-19. Clones were read by immunoSEQ multiplex PCR, and TCRdb kept only the in-frame ones, dropping some. The table records approximately 200,000 clones, 80% to 85% of them present only once. Sequencing used peripheral blood. The receptor set was obtained from a woman aged 30 to 39 who had recovered from COVID-19.

This rearrangement joins TRBV19 to TRBJ2-3; TRBD2 matches 11 bases. CDR1 and CDR2 from the germline V gene are LNHDA and SQIVND (reference sequence). With V trimmed by 4 bases and J by 5 bases, 5 bases remained unmatched. The CDR3 is 15 residues long. CDR3 sequence: CASSRPTSGRDTQYF. CDR3 DNA: TGTGCCAGTAGTAGACCTACTAGCGGGAGAGATACGCAGTATTTT.

The gene calls are TRBV3-1 (or the pseudogene TRBV3-2) and TRBJ1-6, with unresolved D. The CDR3 spans 13 residues. V was clipped by 4 bases and J by 6 bases, with 7 bases between them. Germline-derived CDR1 and CDR2 are LGHDT and YNNKEL (reference sequence). The CDR3 region has the DNA TGTGCCAGCAGCCGCGACACTAATTCACCCCTCCACTTT. Translation: CASSRDTNSPLHF.

The V gene is TRBV4-1, the J gene TRBJ2-4; 9 bases agree with TRBD2. Germline V lookup: CDR1 MGHRA, CDR2 YSYEKL. Trimming removed 0 bases from V and 0 bases from J; junction bases left unmatched: 0. The CDR3 is 16 amino acids. The chain's CDR3 is CASSQELAGAKNIQYF. CDR3 DNA sequence: TGCGCCAGCAGCCAAGAACTAGCGGGAGCCAAAAACATTCAGTACTTC.

This clone was detected a few times. The chain carries TRBV6-2 or TRBV6-3 and TRBJ1-5, with D tentatively TRBD1 (5 bases). Germline CDR1 MNHEY, CDR2 SVGEGT. Between the trimmed V and J ends, which lost 0 bases and 5 bases, there was a span of 5 bases. The CDR3 contains 13 residues. The CDR3 here is CASSYSRDQPQHF. The CDR3 DNA reads TGTGCCAGCAGTTACTCCAGGGATCAGCCCCAGCATTTT.

V gene TRBV19 combines with J gene TRBJ2-1, with 11 bases matching TRBD2. Germline V CDR1 and CDR2: LNHDA, SQIVND (reference sequence). The ends lost 3 bases at V and 0 bases at J; junction bases unmatched: 1. This CDR3 is built from 16 residues. CDR3 DNA: TGTGCCAGTAGTATGACTAGCGGGATCTCCTACAATGAGCAGTTCTTC. It translates to CASSMTSGISYNEQFF.

The genes are TRBV15 and TRBJ2-3; 9 bases align to TRBD2. CDR1 and CDR2 from the germline V gene are LNHNV and YYDKDF (reference sequence). The CDR3 consists of 18 residues. Trimming at V came to 2 bases and at J to 4 bases, leaving 13 bases not matched to a gene. Written as DNA, the CDR3 is TGTGCCACCAGCAGACAAGGTTTAGCGGGAGTGGGGCCAGATACGCAGTATTTT. Encoded protein: CATSRQGLAGVGPDTQYF. Using reference TRBV15 and TRBJ2-3 for the parts outside the CDR3, the full variable domain is DAMVIQNPRYQVTQFGKPVTLSCSQTLNHNVMYWYQQKSSQAPKLLFHYYDKDFNNEADTPDNFQSRRPNTSFCFLDIRSPGLGDTAMYLCATSRQGLAGVGPDTQYFGPGTRLTVL.

The V gene is TRBV28, the J gene TRBJ1-5, with a possible D match to TRBD1 (6 bases). The CDR3 spans 15 residues. V was pared by 5 bases and J by 2 bases, with 13 bases between. In germline, CDR1 is MDHEN, CDR2 SYDVKM. DNA of the CDR3: TGTGCCAGCAGTCCTCAGGGGTCTCGCAATCAGCCCCAGCATTTT. Amino acid sequence: CASSPQGSRNQPQHF.

The V call is TRBV10-3, the J call TRBJ2-5, with TRBD2 matching over 10 bases. J gave up 2 bases and V 0 bases, and 6 bases lay outside the gene matches. Per germline, CDR1 ENHRY and CDR2 SYGVKD. The CDR3 is 17 amino acids. The chain's CDR3 is CAISESASGGYQETQYF. The DNA for the CDR3 is TGTGCCATCAGTGAGTCGGCTAGCGGGGGCTATCAAGAGACCCAGTACTTC.

V usage is TRBV9 and J usage is TRBJ2-1; 7 bases align to TRBD2. Trimming cost V 0 bases and J 7 bases; bases outside gene matches: 7. This CDR3 has 15 residues. Germline V gene lookup returns CDR1 SGDLS and CDR2 YYNGEE. The CDR3 reads CASSVGFGTMNEQFF. The CDR3 DNA sequence: TGTGCCAGCAGCGTAGGTTTCGGGACTATGAATGAGCAGTTCTTC.

The chain uses TRBV29-1 and TRBJ2-3; the D gene is possibly TRBD1 (7 bases). Trimming left V 3 bases short and J 6 bases short, with 10 bases between. The CDR3 is 12 residues long. The germline V gene has CDR1 SQVTM and CDR2 ANQGSEA. CDR3 in amino acids: CSVDAGGDTQYF. CDR3 in DNA: TGCAGCGTTGACGCAGGGGGGGATACGCAGTATTTT.

The chain has TRBV15 and TRBJ2-4; D unresolved. The CDR3 contains 13 residues. V was pared by 3 bases and J by 5 bases, with 8 bases between. Per the germline V gene, CDR1 is LNHNV and CDR2 is YYDKDF (reference sequence). In nucleotides, the CDR3 is TGTGCCACCAGCAGGGGCCTTCAAAACATTCAGTACTTC. Its translation: CATSRGLQNIQYF.

The chain combines TRBV5-6 with TRBJ2-1, with 10 bases lining up with TRBD2. Germline values: CDR1 SGHDT, CDR2 YYEEEE. Germline trimming cut 1 base from V and 8 bases from J; bases unmatched to any gene: 3. The CDR3 covers 14 residues. CDR3 loop: CASSLSSGSDEQFF. DNA of the CDR3: TGTGCCAGCAGCTTGTCTAGCGGGAGTGATGAGCAGTTCTTC. The variable domain in full, completed from reference TRBV5-6 and TRBJ2-1, reads DAGVTQSPTHLIKTRGQQVTLRCSPKSGHDTVSWYQQALGQGPQFIFQYYEEEERQRGNFPDRFSGHQFPNYSSELNVNALLLGDSALYLCASSLSSGSDEQFFGPGTRLTVL.

In this sample, this clone turned up once. V is TRBV18 and J is TRBJ1-6; weak D call: TRBD1 (6 bases). This CDR3 contains 14 residues. Deletions cut 5 bases from V and 11 bases from J, with 16 bases between. From germline, CDR1 is KGHSH and CDR2 LQKENI. The chain's CDR3 is CASSAAGEGAPLHF. CDR3 bases: TGTGCCAGCTCAGCGGCAGGGGAAGGGGCACCCCTCCACTTT.

The chain has TRBV29-1 and TRBJ1-2; tentative D call: TRBD1 (5 bases). There are 13 residues in the CDR3. Looked up from germline, CDR1 is SQVTM and CDR2 is ANQGSEA. The V end lost 4 bases, the J end lost 6 bases, and 15 bases lay between the germline ends. CDR3 sequence: CSVVDGGGNGYTF. For the CDR3, the DNA is TGCAGCGTTGTGGACGGGGGAGGGAATGGCTACACCTTC.